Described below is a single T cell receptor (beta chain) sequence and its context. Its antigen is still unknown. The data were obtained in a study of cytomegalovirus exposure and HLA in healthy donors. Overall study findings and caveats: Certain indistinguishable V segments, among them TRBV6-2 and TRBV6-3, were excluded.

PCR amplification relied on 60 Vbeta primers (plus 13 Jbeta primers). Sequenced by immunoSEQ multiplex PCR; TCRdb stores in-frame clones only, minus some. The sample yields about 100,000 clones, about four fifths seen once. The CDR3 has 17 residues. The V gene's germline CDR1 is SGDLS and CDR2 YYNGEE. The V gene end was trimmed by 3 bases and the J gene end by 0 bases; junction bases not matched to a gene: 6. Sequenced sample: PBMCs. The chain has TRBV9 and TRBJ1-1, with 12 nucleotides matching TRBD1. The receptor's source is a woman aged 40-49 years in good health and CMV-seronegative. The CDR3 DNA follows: TGTGCCAGCAGCGGAGCCGGGACAGGGGGCCTGAACACTGAAGCTTTCTTT. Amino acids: CASSGAGTGGLNTEAFF.